This TCR beta chain was retrieved from a study of radiotherapy plus CTLA-4 blockade in lung cancer. As for the study in general: Patients showed objective responses in 15% to 20% of cases and disease control in 31%. Overall study results and limits: Early clonal dynamics of blood T cells, together with interferon-beta, were reported as the best response predictor. Peripheral blood showed expansion of tumor-derived TCR clones after radiotherapy and ipilimumab.

The germline gives CDR1 MNHEY, CDR2 SVGAGI. Trimming stripped 6 bases from V and 2 bases from J, with 10 bases between. The CDR3 totals 13 residues. Remarks on this clone: What it binds is unknown.

Alongside CTLA-4 blockade with ipilimumab, patients with chemo-refractory metastatic non-small-cell lung cancer received focal radiation. Some clones are missing from TCRdb's copy, which holds only in-frame ones; the method was immunoSEQ multiplex PCR. The sample shows about 87,000 clones, around 87% of them seen only once. This material consisted of peripheral blood, taken from a patient treated with radiotherapy plus ipilimumab. The chain carries TRBV6-5 and TRBJ1-2; D possibly corresponds to TRBD1 (5 bases). The sequence derives from a human donor with non-small cell lung cancer that progressed on radiotherapy plus ipilimumab. The chain's CDR3 is CASSQDRNYGYTF. CDR3 sequence (DNA): TGTGCCAGCAGCCAAGACAGAAACTATGGCTACACCTTC.